This T cell receptor beta chain was profiled in a study of beta chain features in type 1 diabetes. Overall study: Patients were similar to healthy donors in age and gender (as well as in cell yields). Overall study results and limits: Type 1 diabetes patients had TCRB CDR3s that were shorter (moderately but significantly so) in all four CD4+ subsets. It was not settled here whether HLA type affects TCRB rearrangement.

Trimming took 6 bases from V and 5 from J; bases not matched to a gene: 7. This CDR3 region has 13 residues. Germline assignment: CDR1 SQVTM and CDR2 ANQGSEA. One heparinised draw of blood, averaging about 116 mL, came from each donor. Central memory, naive, regulatory and stem cell-like memory CD4+ cells were sorted by CD45RO/CCR7/CD25/CD127/CD95/CD27. cDNA synthesis used the whole RNA isolate, giving expressed TCRB sequences. Profiling relied on immunoSEQ multiplex PCR, and the TCRdb table lists in-frame clones only, not all of them. Of 20,000 to 25,000 clones listed, roughly two thirds were seen once; the top ten hold 0.9% to 1.4%. This clone was counted between two and nine times. What it binds is not known.

Sequenced: stem cell memory CD4+ T cells from blood. The receptor's source is a woman aged 40 to 49 with type 1 diabetes. The chain recombines TRBV29-1 with TRBJ2-7, with TRBD1 matching over 10 bases. The CDR3 sequence: CSVRRQGANEQYF. Written as DNA, the CDR3 is TGCAGCGTGAGGAGACAGGGGGCTAACGAGCAGTACTTC.